The source of this TCR beta chain is a study of cytomegalovirus exposure and HLA in healthy donors. Broader study findings: Presence/absence results assume similar sequencing depth per donor, which may not hold. According to an earlier analysis, most TCR beta V segments yielded productive rearrangements about 90% or about 30% of the time. Among immune exposure information, only CMV serostatus was available. Some TCR beta chains (164 of them) were listed as cytomegalovirus-associated.

With respect to this clone: Its antigen is not identified. One junction end does not reproduce the germline sequence, and a read error may be involved.

Germline V CDR1 and CDR2: SSHAT, FNYEAQ (reference sequence). This CDR3 has 14 residues. Both 60 Vbeta primers and 13 Jbeta primers went into the PCR. This table comes from immunoSEQ multiplex PCR, and its TCRdb copy is limited to in-frame clones, with some not included. The sample gives 150,000 or so clones, about 80% of which show up once; approximately 2.3% is in the top ten. This TCR came from a man over 45 in good health and CMV-seropositive. Sequences were obtained from PBMCs. The rearrangement links TRBV7-7 to TRBJ2-7; a weak D match, TRBD1 (6 bases). CDR3 sequence reads: CASSLNRDGNEQYF. The CDR3 region has the DNA TGTGCTAGCAGCTTAAACAGGGATGGGAACGAGCAGTACTTC.